The 15 T cell receptor beta chains below were found in one sample sequenced in a study of blood T cell repertoires in COVID-19. Profiled with immunoSEQ multiplex PCR; TCRdb holds only in-frame clones, not every one. This table holds around 400,000 clones, around 87% found once. The sequenced sample consisted of peripheral blood. Receptors were obtained from a woman between 25 and 40 years old with COVID-19, enrolled during active disease.

The gene calls are TRBV6-2 or TRBV6-3 and TRBJ1-4; 8 bases line up with TRBD1. V lost 6 bases to trimming and J lost 2 bases; unmatched junction nucleotides: 2. CDR1 MNHEY and CDR2 SVGEGT come from the germline V gene. CDR3 length: 14 amino acids. CDR3 coding DNA: TGTGCCAGCAGCGGGACAGGCACTAATGAAAAACTGTTTTTT. Its translation is CASSGTGTNEKLFF.

The V gene is TRBV6-4, the J gene TRBJ2-2; 8 bases are a match to TRBD2. This CDR3 has 17 amino acids. Germline V gene lookup returns CDR1 MRHNA and CDR2 SNTAGT. The J segment lost 6 bases and the V segment lost 7 bases, leaving 16 bases of the junction unmatched. The CDR3 reads CASTISRASGSSGELFF. The CDR3 bases are TGTGCCAGCACCATTTCCCGGGCAAGCGGGAGCTCCGGGGAGCTGTTTTTT.

The chain has TRBV9 and TRBJ2-2, with D perhaps matching TRBD2 (5 bases). The germline V gene encodes CDR1 SGDLS and CDR2 YYNGEE. Trimming stripped 3 bases from V and 2 bases from J, with 11 bases between. This CDR3 spans 15 amino acids. CDR3 loop: CASSGTSQNTGELFF. The DNA of the CDR3 is TGTGCCAGCAGCGGAACTAGTCAAAACACCGGGGAGCTGTTTTTT.

This clone came up once. The chain uses TRBV7-3 and TRBJ2-1; D is unresolved. The germline V gene encodes CDR1 SGHTA and CDR2 FQGTGA. Deletions cut 4 bases from V and 4 bases from J, with 14 bases between. CDR3 length equals 15 residues. CDR3: CASSSQASSYNEQFF. The DNA for the CDR3 is TGTGCCAGCAGCTCCCAGGCCTCTTCTTACAATGAGCAGTTCTTC.

J is TRBJ2-2 and V is TRBV24-1; TRBD1 agrees at 8 bases. This CDR3 contains 17 residues. CDR1 and CDR2 (germline): KGHDR, SFDVKD. J was trimmed by 2 bases and V by 4 bases; bases with no gene match: 8. This chain's CDR3 is CATSEKPGQVNTGELFF. CDR3 DNA: TGTGCCACCAGTGAAAAACCGGGACAGGTTAACACCGGGGAGCTGTTTTTT.

The rearrangement joins TRBV6-5 to TRBJ2-1, with a weak D call TRBD2 (5 bases). CDR3 length: 13 residues. V gave up 5 bases and J gave up 0 bases, with 5 bases separating them. In germline, CDR1 is MNHEY, CDR2 SVGAGI. In DNA form, the CDR3 reads TGTGCCAGCAGTAGCGGCTCCTACAATGAGCAGTTCTTC. Protein: CASSSGSYNEQFF.

The V and J genes are TRBV7-2 and TRBJ2-1; TRBD1 matches 8 bases. Germline V CDR1 and CDR2: SGHTA, FQGNSA. The CDR3 is 16 amino acids. The V and J ends lost 5 bases and 7 bases, in that order; junction bases with no gene match: 13. The CDR3 protein is CASSPGAGQGANEQFF. In DNA, the CDR3 is TGTGCCAGCAGCCCAGGTGCGGGCCAGGGGGCGAATGAGCAGTTCTTC.

The chain uses TRBV6-6 and TRBJ1-6, with TRBD1 matching over 9 bases. The ends lost 5 bases at V and 4 bases at J; junction bases unmatched: 6. The germline V gene has CDR1 MNHNY and CDR2 SVGAGI (reference sequence). CDR3 length: 16 residues. The CDR3 spells CASSPGQGVYNSPLHF. For the CDR3, the DNA is TGTGCCAGCAGTCCGGGACAGGGAGTTTATAATTCACCCCTCCACTTT.

This chain connects TRBV10-1 to TRBJ2-4, with 7 bases matching TRBD1. J was trimmed by 9 bases and V by 6 bases; bases with no gene match: 8. Germline loops: CDR1 WNHNN, CDR2 SYGVQD (reference sequence). CDR3 length: 13 residues. Here the CDR3 reads CASSRDRVAIQYF. As DNA, the CDR3 is TGCGCCAGCAGCCGCGACAGGGTTGCCATTCAGTACTTC.

The chain couples TRBV19 to TRBJ2-5; no clear D. The CDR3 has 13 residues. Germline V gene sequence: CDR1 LNHDA, CDR2 SQIVND (reference sequence). The ends were cut back, 1 base at V and 4 bases at J, with 7 bases in the middle. Here the CDR3 reads CASSIANGETQYF. In DNA form, the CDR3 reads TGTGCCAGTAGTATAGCTAACGGAGAGACCCAGTACTTC.

The J gene is TRBJ2-2, the V gene TRBV3-1 (or the pseudogene TRBV3-2); D might be TRBD2 (5 bases). The germline gives CDR1 LGHDT, CDR2 YNNKEL (reference sequence). V was trimmed by 1 base and J by 6 bases, leaving 12 bases between them. The CDR3 totals 15 residues. This CDR3 is CASSQGASSPGELFF. DNA for the CDR3: TGTGCCAGCAGCCAAGGGGCTAGCTCTCCCGGGGAGCTGTTTTTT.

V usage is TRBV5-1 and J usage is TRBJ2-2, with TRBD2 matching 9 bases. CDR3 length: 16 amino acids. Germline loops: CDR1 SGHRS, CDR2 YFSETQ. V lost 0 bases, J lost 4 bases, and 4 bases stayed unmatched. DNA of the CDR3: TGCGCCAGCAGCTTGGCCTCGACTAGCGGCACCGGGGAGCTGTTTTTT. Its protein is CASSLASTSGTGELFF.

V gene TRBV9 combines with J gene TRBJ2-3; D remains unclear. Trimming took 0 bases from V and 5 from J, leaving 7 bases between them. The CDR3 is 13 residues long. The germline V gene has CDR1 SGDLS and CDR2 YYNGEE. The CDR3 region is CASSVEPGDTQYF. DNA for the CDR3: TGTGCCAGCAGCGTAGAGCCGGGAGATACGCAGTATTTT.

The chain employs TRBV19 and TRBJ1-1; no definite D call. Germline CDR1 reads LNHDA; CDR2 reads SQIVND (reference sequence). There are 12 residues in the CDR3. Trimming cost V 3 bases and J 6 bases, with 8 bases left between them. CDR3 DNA sequence: TGTGCCAGTAGTATGGGGAGTGCTGAAGCTTTCTTT. It yields the protein CASSMGSAEAFF.

The V and J genes are TRBV6-4 and TRBJ1-3; D ambiguous. The CDR3 extends over 17 amino acids. Germline lookup yields CDR1 MRHNA and CDR2 SNTAGT. Trimming removed 3 bases from V and 0 bases from J, with 15 bases in between. The CDR3 loop is CASSEFVGVPSGNTIYF. CDR3 sequence (DNA): TGTGCCAGCAGTGAATTTGTCGGGGTCCCCTCTGGAAACACCATATATTTT.